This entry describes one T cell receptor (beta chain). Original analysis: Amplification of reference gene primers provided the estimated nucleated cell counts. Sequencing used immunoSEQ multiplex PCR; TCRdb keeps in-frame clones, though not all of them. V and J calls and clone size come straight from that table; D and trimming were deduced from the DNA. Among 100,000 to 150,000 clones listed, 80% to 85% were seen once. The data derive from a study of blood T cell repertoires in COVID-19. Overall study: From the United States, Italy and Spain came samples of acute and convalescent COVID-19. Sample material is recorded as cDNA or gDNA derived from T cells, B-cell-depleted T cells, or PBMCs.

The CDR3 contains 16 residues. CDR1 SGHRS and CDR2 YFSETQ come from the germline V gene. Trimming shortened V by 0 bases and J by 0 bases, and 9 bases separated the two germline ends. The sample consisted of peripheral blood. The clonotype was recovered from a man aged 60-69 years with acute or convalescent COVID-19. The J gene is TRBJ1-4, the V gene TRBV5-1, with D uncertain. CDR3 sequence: CASSLVPAATNEKLFF. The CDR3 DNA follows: TGCGCCAGCAGCTTGGTCCCCGCGGCAACTAATGAAAAACTGTTTTTT.